These 6 T cell receptor beta chains were all obtained from the same sample, sequenced in a study of cytomegalovirus exposure and HLA in healthy donors. Both 60 Vbeta primers and 13 Jbeta primers went into the PCR. Generated by immunoSEQ multiplex PCR, the TCRdb table keeps only in-frame clones and is missing some. The sample lists about 200,000 clones, approximately 80% occurring once. The sequencing sample was made of PBMCs. The origin of the receptors is a young woman in good health and CMV-seronegative.

This clone was counted only a few times. The V and J genes are TRBV7-9 and TRBJ1-2, with D unclear. Germline CDR1 and CDR2: SEHNR and FQNEAQ (reference sequence). CDR3 length equals 12 residues. Trimming took 1 base from V and 10 from J, leaving 10 bases between them. This CDR3 is CASSLGRSPYTF. CDR3 coding DNA: TGTGCCAGCAGCTTAGGACGGAGCCCCTACACCTTC.

This chain uses TRBV7-9 with TRBJ1-1, with 9 bases that match TRBD1. The CDR3 totals 16 residues. Germline-derived CDR1 and CDR2 are SEHNR and FQNEAQ (reference sequence). J lost 1 base, V lost 6 bases, and 9 bases had no gene match. DNA for the CDR3: TGTGCCAGCAGTCGCGGACAGGGGAGATCGAACACTGAAGCTTTCTTT. Translation: CASSRGQGRSNTEAFF.

This chain connects TRBV19 to TRBJ2-3, with 7 bases aligning to TRBD2. Unmatched junction bases numbered 6, after V lost 1 base and J lost 2 bases. Per germline, CDR1 LNHDA and CDR2 SQIVND (reference sequence). This CDR3 is built from 16 residues. Written as DNA, the CDR3 is TGTGCCAGTAGTATAGTAGGCGGGAGCTCCACAGATACGCAGTATTTT. It is translated as CASSIVGGSSTDTQYF.

The chain employs TRBV18 and TRBJ2-1, with a possible D match to TRBD1 (5 bases). Germline V gene lookup returns CDR1 KGHSH and CDR2 LQKENI. CDR3 length: 14 residues. Trimming left V 1 base short and J 2 bases short, with 6 bases between. CDR3 DNA sequence: TGTGCCAGCTCACCACAGGGGACCTACAATGAGCAGTTCTTC. Translating it yields CASSPQGTYNEQFF.

This clone was detected a few times. This sequence joins TRBV2 and TRBJ2-5; 8 bases fit TRBD2. The V gene end was trimmed by 5 bases and the J gene end by 4 bases; junction bases not matched to a gene: 9. Germline loops: CDR1 SNHLY, CDR2 FYNNEI. This CDR3 is 15 amino acids long. The CDR3 loop reads CASSSRAGGSETQYF. DNA for the CDR3: TGTGCCAGCAGTTCCCGGGCGGGGGGATCAGAGACCCAGTACTTC.

V and J are TRBV7-9 and TRBJ2-7; possible D gene TRBD1, 6 bases. The V gene's germline CDR1 is SEHNR and CDR2 FQNEAQ (reference sequence). This CDR3 has 17 amino acids. Trimming removed 5 bases at V and 0 bases at J, with 20 bases between. The DNA for the CDR3 is TGTGCCAGCAGCCAACCCCCCGGGACAACACTCTCCTACGAGCAGTACTTC. Amino acid sequence: CASSQPPGTTLSYEQYF.